The 4 T cell receptor beta chains below come from one sample, sequenced in a study of blood T cell repertoires in COVID-19. Only in-frame clones appear in the TCRdb table, and some are missing; sequencing was by immunoSEQ multiplex PCR. Here the sample spans 200,000 to 250,000 clones, about 87% being singletons. The sequenced sample consisted of peripheral blood. These receptors were collected from a man aged 30 to 39 with COVID-19, enrolled during active disease.

The chain joins TRBV5-1 to TRBJ2-1; tentatively, D is TRBD1 (6 bases). The CDR3 is 13 amino acids. Between the trimmed V and J ends, which lost 0 bases and 9 bases, there was a span of 10 bases. Germline V gene lookup returns CDR1 SGHRS and CDR2 YFSETQ. CDR3 loop: CASSLEQGREQFF. The CDR3 nucleotides read TGCGCCAGCAGCTTGGAACAGGGACGTGAGCAGTTCTTC.

V and J are TRBV2 and TRBJ2-7, with TRBD1 matching over 9 bases. Germline values: CDR1 SNHLY, CDR2 FYNNEI. J gave up 5 bases and V 6 bases, and 8 bases lay outside the gene matches. The CDR3 runs 14 residues. In DNA form, the CDR3 reads TGTGCCAGCAGAGTGGGACAGGGCCAGGACGAGCAGTACTTC. It specifies CASRVGQGQDEQYF. Variable domain in full (rest from reference TRBV2 and TRBJ2-7): EPEVTQTPSHQVTQMGQEVILRCVPISNHLYFYWYRQILGQKVEFLVSFYNNEISEKSEIFDDQFSVERPDGSNFTLKIRSTKLEDSAMYFCASRVGQGQDEQYFGPGTRLTVT.

The chain is built from TRBV7-8 and TRBJ2-7, with a possible D match to TRBD1 (5 bases). CDR1 and CDR2 from the germline V gene are SGHVS and FQNEAQ. V was shortened by 5 bases and J by 6 bases, with 14 bases between the two germline ends. This CDR3 has 13 residues. The CDR3, as DNA: TGTGCCAGCAGCGCCCAGGGTTATGCCGAGCAGTACTTC. Translating gives CASSAQGYAEQYF.

The rearrangement links TRBV24-1 to TRBJ1-1; a possible D gene is TRBD1 (5 bases). This CDR3 comprises 15 residues. Germline-derived CDR1 and CDR2 are KGHDR and SFDVKD. Trimming took 5 bases from V and 3 from J, leaving 15 bases between them. CDR3 nucleotide sequence: TGTGCCACCAGTGGGGGGGGAGGGATGGACACTGAAGCTTTCTTT. It encodes CATSGGGGMDTEAFF.